The TCR beta chain described here comes from a study of blood T cell repertoires in COVID-19. Study-wide context: COVID-19 samples, acute and convalescent, were from the United States, Italy and Spain. In each case, the material was cDNA or gDNA derived from T cells, B-cell-depleted T cells, or PBMCs.

The CDR3 is made up of 14 amino acids. V shed 0 bases, J shed 3 bases, and the junction held 2 bases outside the gene matches. Germline-derived CDR1 and CDR2 are SGHRS and YFSETQ. Source study methods: Counts of nucleated cells, estimated from reference gene primer amplification, were obtained. This table comes from immunoSEQ multiplex PCR, and its TCRdb copy is limited to in-frame clones, with some not included. V and J calls plus clone size are reproduced from that table; the DNA served to infer D and trimming. The data contain some 90,000 clones, 65% to 90% of them singletons. The TCR comes from a woman aged 80 or over with acute or convalescent COVID-19. This chain connects TRBV5-1 to TRBJ2-7; TRBD2 agrees at 8 bases. Material: peripheral blood. The CDR3 reads CASSLVAGGYEQYF. CDR3 sequence (DNA): TGCGCCAGCAGCTTGGTGGCGGGGGGCTACGAGCAGTACTTC.